The clone carrying this T cell receptor (beta chain) has just one count. Thawed unstimulated PBMCs were FACS-sorted by CD3, CD4 and CD8 into two populations. Per germline, CDR1 SGHNT and CDR2 YYREEE (reference sequence). CDR3 size: 15 residues. Between the trimmed V and J ends, which lost 0 bases and 0 bases, there was a span of 9 bases. The data are from a study of T cell clones after liver transplantation. Study-level background: Standard immunosuppression, with no induction, continued until 12-24 months after transplant.

Assay used: immunoSEQ multiplex PCR; TCRdb lists only in-frame clones, some missing. The sample contains about 51,000 clones, approximately 87% of which appear only once. This chain uses TRBV5-4 with TRBJ1-1; D not certain. The sample here was CD8+ T cells from blood, taken 12 months after liver transplant. This TCR was sampled from a human patient who received a liver transplant. The graft donor may have given rise to some T cells. The chain's CDR3 is CASSLDLGLNTEAFF. For the CDR3, the DNA is TGTGCCAGCAGCTTGGATTTGGGGTTGAACACTGAAGCTTTCTTT.